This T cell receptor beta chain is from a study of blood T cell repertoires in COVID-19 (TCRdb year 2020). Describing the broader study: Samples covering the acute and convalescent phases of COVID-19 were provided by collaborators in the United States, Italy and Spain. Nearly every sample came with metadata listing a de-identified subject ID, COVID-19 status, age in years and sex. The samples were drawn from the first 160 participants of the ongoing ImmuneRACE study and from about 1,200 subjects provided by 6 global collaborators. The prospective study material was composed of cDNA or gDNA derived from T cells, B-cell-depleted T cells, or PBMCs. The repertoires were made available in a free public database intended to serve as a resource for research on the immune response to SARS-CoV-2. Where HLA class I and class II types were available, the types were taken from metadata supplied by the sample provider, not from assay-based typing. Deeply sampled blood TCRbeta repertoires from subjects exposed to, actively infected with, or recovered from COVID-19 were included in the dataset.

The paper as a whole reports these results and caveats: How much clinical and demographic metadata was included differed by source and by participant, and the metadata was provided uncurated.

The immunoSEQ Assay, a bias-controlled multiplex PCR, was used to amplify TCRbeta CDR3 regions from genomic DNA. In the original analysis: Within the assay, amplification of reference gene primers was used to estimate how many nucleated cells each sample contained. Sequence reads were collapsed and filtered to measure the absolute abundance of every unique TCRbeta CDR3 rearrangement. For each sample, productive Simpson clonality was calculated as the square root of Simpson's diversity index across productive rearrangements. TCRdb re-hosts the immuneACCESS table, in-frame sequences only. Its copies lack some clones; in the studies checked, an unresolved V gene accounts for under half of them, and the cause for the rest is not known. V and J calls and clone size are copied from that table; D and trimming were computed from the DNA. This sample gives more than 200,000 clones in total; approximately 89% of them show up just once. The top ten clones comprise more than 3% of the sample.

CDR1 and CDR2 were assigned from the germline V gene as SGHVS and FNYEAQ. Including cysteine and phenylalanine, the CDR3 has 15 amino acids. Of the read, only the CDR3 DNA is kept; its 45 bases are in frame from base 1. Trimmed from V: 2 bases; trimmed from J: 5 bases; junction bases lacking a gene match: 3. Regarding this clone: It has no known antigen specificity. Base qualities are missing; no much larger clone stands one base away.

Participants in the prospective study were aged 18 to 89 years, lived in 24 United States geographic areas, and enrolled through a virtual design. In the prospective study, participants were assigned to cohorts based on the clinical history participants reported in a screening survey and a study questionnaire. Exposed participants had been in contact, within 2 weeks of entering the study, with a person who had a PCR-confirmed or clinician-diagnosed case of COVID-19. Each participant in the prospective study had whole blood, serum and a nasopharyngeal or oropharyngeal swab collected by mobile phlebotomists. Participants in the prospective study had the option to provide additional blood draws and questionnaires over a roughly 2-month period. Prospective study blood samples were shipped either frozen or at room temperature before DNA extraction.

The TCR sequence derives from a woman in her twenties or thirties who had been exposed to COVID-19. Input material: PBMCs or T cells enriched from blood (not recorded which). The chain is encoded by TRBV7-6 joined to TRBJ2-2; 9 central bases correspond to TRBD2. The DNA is TGTGCCAGCAGCTTAACTAGCGGGTTAACCGGGGAGCTGTTTTTT. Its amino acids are CASSLTSGLTGELFF.